This TCR beta chain was recorded in a study of shared clonotypes between healthy human individuals. CDR1 KGHSH and CDR2 LQKENI come from the germline V gene. The CDR3 has 15 residues. V lost 6 bases, J lost 6 bases, and 10 bases stayed unmatched. Libraries were prepared by immunoSEQ multiplex PCR; TCRdb keeps only in-frame clonotypes and omits some of them. Here the sample spans about 680,000 clones, roughly 70% being singletons. The chain has TRBV18 and TRBJ1-5, with 8 bases matching TRBD1. The TCR originated in a woman in her thirties in good health. Sequencing was done on a sample of memory CD4+ T cells sorted from blood. Subset reported: CD45RA-negative fraction. CDR3 nucleotides: TGTGCCAGCTCGGTGGGACAGGATAAGGCTCAGCCCCAGCATTTT. Translation: CASSVGQDKAQPQHF.